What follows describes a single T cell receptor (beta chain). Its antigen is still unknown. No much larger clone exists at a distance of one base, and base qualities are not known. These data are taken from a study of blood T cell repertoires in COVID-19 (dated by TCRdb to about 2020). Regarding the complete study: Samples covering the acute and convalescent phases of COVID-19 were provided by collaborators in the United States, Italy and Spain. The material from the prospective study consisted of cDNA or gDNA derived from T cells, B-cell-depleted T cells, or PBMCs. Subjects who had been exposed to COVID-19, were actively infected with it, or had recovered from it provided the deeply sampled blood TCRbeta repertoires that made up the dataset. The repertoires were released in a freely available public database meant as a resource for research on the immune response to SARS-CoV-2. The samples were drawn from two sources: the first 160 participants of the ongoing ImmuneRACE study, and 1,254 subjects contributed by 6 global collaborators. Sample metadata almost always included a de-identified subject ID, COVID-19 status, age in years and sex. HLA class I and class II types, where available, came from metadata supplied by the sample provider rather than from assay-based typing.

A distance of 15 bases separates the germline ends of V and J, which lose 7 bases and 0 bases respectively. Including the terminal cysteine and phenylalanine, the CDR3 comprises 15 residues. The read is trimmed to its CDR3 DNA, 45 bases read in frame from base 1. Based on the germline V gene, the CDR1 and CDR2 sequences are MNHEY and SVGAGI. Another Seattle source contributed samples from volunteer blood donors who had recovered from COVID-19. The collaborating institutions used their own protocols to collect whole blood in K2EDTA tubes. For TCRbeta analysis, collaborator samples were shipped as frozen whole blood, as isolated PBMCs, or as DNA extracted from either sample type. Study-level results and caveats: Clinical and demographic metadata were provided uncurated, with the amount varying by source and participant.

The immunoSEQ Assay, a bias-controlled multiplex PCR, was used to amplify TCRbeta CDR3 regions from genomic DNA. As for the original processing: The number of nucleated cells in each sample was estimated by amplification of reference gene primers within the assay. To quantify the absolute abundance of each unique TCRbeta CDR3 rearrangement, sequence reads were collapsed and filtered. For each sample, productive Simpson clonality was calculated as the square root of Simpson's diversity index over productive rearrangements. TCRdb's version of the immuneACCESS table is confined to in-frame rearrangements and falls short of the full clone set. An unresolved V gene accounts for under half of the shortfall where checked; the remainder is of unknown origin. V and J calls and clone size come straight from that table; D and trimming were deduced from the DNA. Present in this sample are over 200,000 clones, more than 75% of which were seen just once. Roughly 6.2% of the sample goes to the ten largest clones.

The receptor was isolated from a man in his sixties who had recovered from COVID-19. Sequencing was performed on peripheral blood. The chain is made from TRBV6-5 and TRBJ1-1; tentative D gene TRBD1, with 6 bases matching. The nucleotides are TGTGCCAGCAAGTGGGACATACAGATGAACACTGAAGCTTTCTTT. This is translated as CASKWDIQMNTEAFF.